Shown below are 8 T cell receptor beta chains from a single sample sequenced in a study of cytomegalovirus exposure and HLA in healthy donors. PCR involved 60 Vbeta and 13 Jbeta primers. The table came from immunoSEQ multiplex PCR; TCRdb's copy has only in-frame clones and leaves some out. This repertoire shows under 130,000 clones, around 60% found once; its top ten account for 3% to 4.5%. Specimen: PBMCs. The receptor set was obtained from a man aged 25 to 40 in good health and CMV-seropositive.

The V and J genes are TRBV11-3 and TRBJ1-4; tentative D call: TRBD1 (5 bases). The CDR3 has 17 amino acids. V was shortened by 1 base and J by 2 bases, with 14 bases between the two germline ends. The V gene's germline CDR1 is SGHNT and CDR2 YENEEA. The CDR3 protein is CASSLGYRFPTNEKLFF. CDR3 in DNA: TGTGCCAGCAGCTTAGGTTACAGGTTTCCGACTAATGAAAAACTGTTTTTT. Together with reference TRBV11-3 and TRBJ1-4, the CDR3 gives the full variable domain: EAGVVQSPRYKIIEKKQPVAFWCNPISGHNTLYWYLQNLGQGPELLIRYENEEAVDDSQLPKDRFSAERLKGVDSTLKIQPAELGDSAVYLCASSLGYRFPTNEKLFFGSGTQLSVL.

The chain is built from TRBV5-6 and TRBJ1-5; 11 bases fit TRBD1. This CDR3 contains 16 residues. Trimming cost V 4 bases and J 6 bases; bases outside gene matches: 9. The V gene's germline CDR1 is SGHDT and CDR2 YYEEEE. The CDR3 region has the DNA TGTGCCAGCAGCCTGGCCGGGACAGGGGGATTTCAGCCCCAGCATTTT. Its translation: CASSLAGTGGFQPQHF.

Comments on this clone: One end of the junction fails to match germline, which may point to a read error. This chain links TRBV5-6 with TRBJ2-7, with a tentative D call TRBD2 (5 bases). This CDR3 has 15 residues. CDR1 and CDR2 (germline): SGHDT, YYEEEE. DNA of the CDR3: TGTGCCAGCAGCTTGAGTGCAGTGACGGAACGGTCTAGAGGGTTC. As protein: CASSLSAVTERSRGF.

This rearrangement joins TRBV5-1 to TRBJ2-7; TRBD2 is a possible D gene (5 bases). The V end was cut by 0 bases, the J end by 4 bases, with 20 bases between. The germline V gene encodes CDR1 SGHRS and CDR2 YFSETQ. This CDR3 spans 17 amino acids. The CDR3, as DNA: TGCGCCAGCAGCTTGGTTTCCCGGGGTCGATCTACTTACGAGCAGTACTTC. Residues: CASSLVSRGRSTYEQYF.

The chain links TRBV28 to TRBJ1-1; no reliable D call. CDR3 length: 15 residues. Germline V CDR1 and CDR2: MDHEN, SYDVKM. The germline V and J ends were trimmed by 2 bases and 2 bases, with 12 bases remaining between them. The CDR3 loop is CASSLPPQLNTEAFF. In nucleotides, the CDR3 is TGTGCCAGCAGTTTACCCCCACAGTTAAACACTGAAGCTTTCTTT.

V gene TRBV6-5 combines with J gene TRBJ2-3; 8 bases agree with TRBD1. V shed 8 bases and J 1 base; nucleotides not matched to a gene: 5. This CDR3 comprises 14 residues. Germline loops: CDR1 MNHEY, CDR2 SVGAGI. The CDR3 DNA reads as TGTGCCAGCCGGATGGACAGGGGCACAGATACGCAGTATTTT. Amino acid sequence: CASRMDRGTDTQYF.

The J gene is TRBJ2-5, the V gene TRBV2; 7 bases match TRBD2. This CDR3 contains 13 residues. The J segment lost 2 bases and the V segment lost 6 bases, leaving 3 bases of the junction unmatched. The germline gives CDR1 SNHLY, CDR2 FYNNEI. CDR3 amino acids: CASSVGGQETQYF. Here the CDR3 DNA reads TGTGCCAGCAGCGTCGGGGGGCAAGAGACCCAGTACTTC. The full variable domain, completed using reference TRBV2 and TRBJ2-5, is EPEVTQTPSHQVTQMGQEVILRCVPISNHLYFYWYRQILGQKVEFLVSFYNNEISEKSEIFDDQFSVERPDGSNFTLKIRSTKLEDSAMYFCASSVGGQETQYFGPGTRLLVL.

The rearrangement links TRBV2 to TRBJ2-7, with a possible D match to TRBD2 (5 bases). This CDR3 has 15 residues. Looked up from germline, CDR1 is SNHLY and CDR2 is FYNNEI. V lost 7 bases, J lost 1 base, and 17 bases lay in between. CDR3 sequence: CASNGGWQKSYEQYF. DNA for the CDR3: TGTGCCAGCAACGGAGGATGGCAGAAGTCCTACGAGCAGTACTTC.